This is a list of T cell receptor beta chains from one sample in a study of cytomegalovirus exposure and HLA in healthy donors. Profiled with immunoSEQ multiplex PCR; TCRdb holds only in-frame clones, not every one. This sample has tens of thousands of clones, with roughly 80% found just once. Material: PBMCs. The receptors shown here come from a man aged 30-40 years in good health and CMV-seronegative. Both conserved end residues are part of each CDR3. Each record gives: D gene, CDR3 length, clone size, J gene, V gene, CDR3 protein, CDR3 DNA. A D gene is named only where the DNA matches it firmly. Some rows have no size entry. The others give once, few or many, or a class for an expanded clone.

>TRBD1|15|NA|TRBJ1-6|TRBV11-2
CASSVRTGVNSPLHF
TGTGCCAGCAGCGTACGGACAGGGGTTAATTCACCCCTCCACTTT
>TRBD1|13|NA|TRBJ2-1|TRBV2
CASRTTGSNEQFF
TGTGCCAGCAGAACGACAGGGTCCAATGAGCAGTTCTTC
>TRBD2|15|NA|TRBJ2-1|TRBV11-2
CASSPHKRGGDEQFF
TGTGCCAGCAGCCCCCATAAGCGGGGAGGCGATGAGCAGTTCTTC
>NA|16|NA|TRBJ2-3|TRBV6-4
CASSDSHRDSFETQYF
TGTGCCAGCAGTGACTCACACCGGGACTCCTTCGAGACGCAGTATTTT
>TRBD2|11|NA|TRBJ2-1|TRBV12-5
CASGLGAGEFF
TGTGCTAGTGGTTTGGGCGCGGGGGAGTTCTTC
>TRBD2|12|NA|TRBJ2-1|TRBV9
CTSSAGGDEQFF
TGTACCAGCAGCGCGGGAGGGGATGAGCAGTTCTTC
>TRBD2|14|NA|TRBJ2-1|TRBV27
CASSFTSGNNEQFF
TGTGCCAGCAGCTTCACTAGCGGTAACAATGAGCAGTTCTTC
>NA|16|NA|TRBJ2-1|TRBV9
CASSVRTDPLYNEQFF
TGTGCCAGCAGCGTTAGAACAGATCCTCTCTACAATGAGCAGTTCTTC
>TRBD2|14|NA|TRBJ2-7|TRBV29-1
CSVKLAGVFYEQYF
TGCAGCGTCAAGTTAGCGGGAGTGTTCTACGAGCAGTACTTC
>NA|12|few|TRBJ1-1|TRBV7-9
CASSRVDRPAFF
TGTGCCAGCAGCCGAGTCGACAGGCCCGCTTTCTTT
>NA|16|NA|TRBJ1-1|TRBV29-1
CSVTRPTDIKNTEAFF
TGCAGCGTCACAAGACCGACAGACATCAAGAACACTGAAGCTTTCTTT
>TRBD1|14|NA|TRBJ1-5|TRBV19
CASTADRGSQPQHF
TGTGCCAGTACCGCGGACAGGGGGAGTCAGCCCCAGCATTTT
>NA|16|NA|TRBJ2-2|TRBV7-9
CASSLARIGVPGELFF
TGTGCCAGCAGCTTAGCTCGGATCGGGGTCCCCGGGGAGCTGTTTTTT
>NA|16|NA|TRBJ1-5|TRBV5-5
CASSWGHENSNQPQHF
TGTGCCAGCAGTTGGGGGCATGAGAATAGCAATCAGCCCCAGCATTTT
>NA|15|NA|TRBJ2-5|TRBV5-4
CASSPSRDRQETQYF
TGTGCCAGCAGTCCCTCCCGAGACAGACAAGAGACCCAGTACTTC
>TRBD2|15|NA|TRBJ2-1|TRBV7-3
CASSLQSGGLNEQFF
TGTGCCAGCAGCTTACAGAGCGGGGGCCTCAATGAGCAGTTCTTC
>TRBD1|13|NA|TRBJ2-5|TRBV6-5
CASSGDRAVTQYF
TGTGCCAGCAGTGGGGACAGGGCGGTGACCCAGTACTTC
>NA|13|few|TRBJ2-7|TRBV9
CASNPEVAYEQYF
TGTGCCAGCAACCCAGAGGTGGCCTACGAGCAGTACTTC
>NA|15|NA|TRBJ2-1|TRBV6-5
CASTWASSSYNEQFF
TGTGCCAGCACCTGGGCTTCGAGCTCCTACAATGAGCAGTTCTTC
>NA|13|NA|TRBJ1-1|TRBV30
CAWSVVGVTEAFF
TGTGCCTGGAGTGTAGTAGGGGTTACTGAAGCTTTCTTT
>NA|11|NA|TRBJ2-4|TRBV7-9
CASSLGTIRYF
TGTGCCAGCAGCCTCGGGACAATTCGGTACTTC
>NA|13|NA|TRBJ2-5|TRBV6-1
CASSEGGLWAQYF
TGTGCCAGCAGCGAAGGGGGGCTTTGGGCCCAGTACTTC
>TRBD1|15|NA|TRBJ2-1|TRBV13
CASSYRTGIYNEQFF
TGTGCCAGCAGCTACAGGACAGGTATCTACAATGAGCAGTTCTTC
>TRBD1|14|NA|TRBJ1-2|TRBV15
CATSSGQGGRGYTF
TGTGCCACCAGCAGTGGACAGGGAGGCCGTGGCTACACCTTC
>TRBD2|16|NA|TRBJ2-3|TRBV7-6
CASSLRTSGFIDTQYF
TGTGCCAGCAGCTTACGGACTAGCGGGTTTATAGATACGCAGTATTTT
>NA|15|NA|TRBJ2-1|TRBV5-6
CASSPRYPANNEQFF
TGTGCCAGCAGCCCCCGCTACCCCGCAAACAATGAGCAGTTCTTC
>TRBD1|16|NA|TRBJ2-7|TRBV7-9
CASSHPGTGRSLEQYF
TGTGCCAGCAGCCATCCCGGGACAGGGAGGTCCTTGGAGCAGTACTTC
>NA|15|NA|TRBJ1-1|TRBV19
CASSIMGGMNTEAFF
TGTGCCAGTAGTATAATGGGGGGTATGAACACTGAAGCTTTCTTT
>TRBD2|15|medium-sized|TRBJ2-7|TRBV7-8
CASSLGGSGVYEQYF
TGTGCCAGCAGCTTAGGTGGTAGCGGGGTTTACGAGCAGTACTTC
>NA|15|NA|TRBJ1-6|TRBV18
CASSSVQGSNSPLHF
TGTGCCAGCTCGTCAGTCCAGGGGAGTAATTCACCCCTCCACTTT
>NA|15|NA|TRBJ2-7|TRBV7-9
CASNPGLKPSYEQYF
TGTGCCAGCAACCCAGGACTAAAGCCATCCTACGAGCAGTACTTC
>NA|14|NA|TRBJ1-4|TRBV6-5
CASSYEGSGEKLFF
TGTGCCAGCAGTTACGAGGGTTCGGGTGAAAAACTGTTTTTT
>NA|13|NA|TRBJ1-1|TRBV5-4
CASSLQSNTEAFF
TGTGCCAGCAGCTTGCAGTCAAACACTGAAGCTTTCTTT
>TRBD1|17|NA|TRBJ1-1|TRBV9
CASSAASDRYKNTEAFF
TGTGCCAGCAGCGCAGCCTCGGACAGGTACAAGAACACTGAAGCTTTCTTT
>NA|15|NA|TRBJ2-2|TRBV7-9
CASSLRGQGNGELFF
TGTGCCAGCAGCTTACGGGGCCAGGGGAACGGGGAGCTGTTTTTT
>TRBD1|15|NA|TRBJ2-5|TRBV5-1
CASSLGGTGRETQYF
TGCGCCAGCAGCTTGGGCGGGACAGGTCGGGAGACCCAGTACTTC
>TRBD1|14|NA|TRBJ1-2|TRBV19
CATHTRTGEDGYTF
TGTGCCACCCACACAAGGACAGGGGAGGATGGCTACACCTTC
>TRBD1|15|NA|TRBJ1-4|TRBV25-1
CASQPPGTGFEKLFF
TGTGCCAGCCAACCCCCCGGGACAGGGTTTGAAAAACTGTTTTTT
>NA|13|once|TRBJ1-5|TRBV19
CASEGGFGQPQHF
TGTGCCAGTGAGGGGGGGTTTGGCCAGCCCCAGCATTTT
>NA|15|few|TRBJ2-3|TRBV6-6
CASSQAVDSTDTQYF
TGTGCCAGCAGTCAAGCGGTCGACAGCACAGATACGCAGTATTTT
>NA|15|NA|TRBJ1-1|TRBV11-2
CASSAGPGMNTEAFF
TGTGCCAGCAGCGCCGGGCCCGGGATGAACACTGAAGCTTTCTTT
>TRBD1|16|NA|TRBJ1-5|TRBV7-8
CASSDWTGHSNQPQHF
TGTGCCAGCAGCGACTGGACAGGGCATAGCAATCAGCCCCAGCATTTT
>NA|13|NA|TRBJ2-2|TRBV14
CASSHAGAGELFF
TGTGCCAGCAGCCATGCAGGGGCCGGGGAGCTGTTTTTT
>NA|13|NA|TRBJ2-3|TRBV6-4
CASSSGSTDTQYF
TGTGCCAGCAGTAGCGGGAGCACAGATACGCAGTATTTT
>NA|16|NA|TRBJ2-2|TRBV10-3
CAISESWTANTGELFF
TGTGCCATCAGTGAGTCTTGGACAGCAAACACCGGGGAGCTGTTTTTT
>NA|14|NA|TRBJ2-3|TRBV6-6
CASSYSILASTQYF
TGTGCCAGCAGTTATTCAATTCTGGCCAGTACGCAGTATTTT
>NA|16|NA|TRBJ2-1|TRBV4-2
CASSQVSMRRYNEQFF
TGTGCCAGCAGCCAAGTCTCCATGCGGAGGTACAATGAGCAGTTCTTC
>NA|18|NA|TRBJ2-7|TRBV5-1
CASSLGLGLTVPSYEQYF
TGCGCCAGCAGCTTGGGACTAGGATTAACGGTGCCGTCCTACGAGCAGTACTTC
>TRBD1|12|once|TRBJ2-5|TRBV29-1
CSGGQLQETQYF
TGCAGCGGGGGACAGTTACAAGAGACCCAGTACTTC
>TRBD1|18|NA|TRBJ1-3|TRBV7-8
CASSPGGQGAFSGNTIYF
TGTGCCAGCAGCCCAGGGGGACAGGGGGCTTTCTCTGGAAACACCATATATTTT
>TRBD1|13|NA|TRBJ1-1|TRBV7-2
CASSFTGVDEAFF
TGTGCCAGCAGTTTTACAGGGGTGGATGAAGCTTTCTTT
>NA|13|NA|TRBJ1-2|TRBV9
CASSVAGIGGYTF
TGTGCCAGCAGCGTAGCGGGGATAGGGGGCTACACCTTC
>NA|15|NA|TRBJ1-5|TRBV27
CASSLFGRDNQPQHF
TGTGCCAGCAGTTTATTCGGCAGGGACAATCAGCCCCAGCATTTT
>NA|12|NA|TRBJ2-1|TRBV5-5
CASSSTGYEQFF
TGTGCCAGCAGCTCCACCGGGTATGAGCAGTTCTTC
>NA|14|NA|TRBJ1-3|TRBV29-1
CSVAGGDSGNTIYF
TGCAGCGTCGCCGGGGGGGACTCGGGAAACACCATATATTTT
>NA|15|NA|TRBJ2-7|TRBV11-2
CASSLEGWSSYEQYF
TGTGCCAGCAGCTTAGAAGGATGGAGCTCCTACGAGCAGTACTTC
>NA|12|once|TRBJ2-1|TRBV5-8
CASSLNGAPLFF
TGTGCCAGCAGCTTGAACGGAGCCCCCCTTTTCTTC